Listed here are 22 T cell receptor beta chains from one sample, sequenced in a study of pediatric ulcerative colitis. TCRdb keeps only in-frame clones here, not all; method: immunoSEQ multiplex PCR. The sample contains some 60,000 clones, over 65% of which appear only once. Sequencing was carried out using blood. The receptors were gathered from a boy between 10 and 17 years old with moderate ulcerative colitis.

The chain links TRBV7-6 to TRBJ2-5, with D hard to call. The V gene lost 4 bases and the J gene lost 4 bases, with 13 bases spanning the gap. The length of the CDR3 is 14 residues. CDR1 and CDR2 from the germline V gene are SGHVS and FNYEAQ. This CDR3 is CASSSFERLETQYF. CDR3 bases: TGTGCCAGCAGCTCATTCGAACGGCTAGAGACCCAGTACTTC.

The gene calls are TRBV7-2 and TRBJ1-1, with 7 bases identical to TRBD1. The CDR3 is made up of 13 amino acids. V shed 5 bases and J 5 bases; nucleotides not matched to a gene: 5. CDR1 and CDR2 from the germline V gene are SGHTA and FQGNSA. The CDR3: CASSVTQGTEAFF. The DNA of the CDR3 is TGTGCCAGCAGCGTTACACAGGGGACTGAAGCTTTCTTT.

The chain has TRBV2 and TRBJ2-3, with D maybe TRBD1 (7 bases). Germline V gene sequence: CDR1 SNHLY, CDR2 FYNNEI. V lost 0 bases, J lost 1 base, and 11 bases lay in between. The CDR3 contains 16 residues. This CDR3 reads CASSEALRGGTDTQYF. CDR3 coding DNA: TGTGCCAGCAGTGAAGCCCTCAGGGGGGGCACAGATACGCAGTATTTT.

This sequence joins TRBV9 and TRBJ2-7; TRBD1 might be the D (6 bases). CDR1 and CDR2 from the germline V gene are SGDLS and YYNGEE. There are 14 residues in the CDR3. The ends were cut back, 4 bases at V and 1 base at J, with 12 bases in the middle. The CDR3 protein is CASSPGQRSYEQYF. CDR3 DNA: TGTGCCAGCAGCCCTGGACAGAGATCCTACGAGCAGTACTTC.

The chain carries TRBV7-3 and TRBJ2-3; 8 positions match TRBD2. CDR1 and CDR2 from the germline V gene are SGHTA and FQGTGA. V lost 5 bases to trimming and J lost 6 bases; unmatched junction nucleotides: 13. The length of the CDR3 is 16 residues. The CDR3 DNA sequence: TGTGCCAGCAGCCCCATTAGCGGGATCGATGCGGATACGCAGTATTTT. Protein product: CASSPISGIDADTQYF.

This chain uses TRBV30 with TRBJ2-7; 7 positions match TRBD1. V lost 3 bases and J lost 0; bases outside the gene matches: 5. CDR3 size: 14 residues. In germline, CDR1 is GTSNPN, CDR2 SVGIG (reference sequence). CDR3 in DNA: TGTGCCTGGAGACAAACAGGGGTCTCCTACGAGCAGTACTTC. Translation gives CAWRQTGVSYEQYF.

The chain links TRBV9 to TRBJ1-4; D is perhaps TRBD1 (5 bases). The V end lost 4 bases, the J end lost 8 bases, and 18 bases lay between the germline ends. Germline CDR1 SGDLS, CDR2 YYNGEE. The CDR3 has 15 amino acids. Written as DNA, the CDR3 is TGTGCCAGCAGCCCTTGGACAAATATCGGGGAAAAACTGTTTTTT. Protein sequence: CASSPWTNIGEKLFF.

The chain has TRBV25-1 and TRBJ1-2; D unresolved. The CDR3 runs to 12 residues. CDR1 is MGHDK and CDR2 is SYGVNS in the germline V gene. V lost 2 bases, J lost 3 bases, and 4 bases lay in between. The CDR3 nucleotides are TGTGCCAGCAGTGAAGACTACTATGGCTACACCTTC. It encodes CASSEDYYGYTF.

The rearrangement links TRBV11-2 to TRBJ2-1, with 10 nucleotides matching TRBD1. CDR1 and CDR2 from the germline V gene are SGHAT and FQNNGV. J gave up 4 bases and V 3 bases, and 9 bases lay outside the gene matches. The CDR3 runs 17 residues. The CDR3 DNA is TGTGCCAGCAGCTTTAGACCGGGACAGGGGCTGTACAATGAGCAGTTCTTC. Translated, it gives CASSFRPGQGLYNEQFF. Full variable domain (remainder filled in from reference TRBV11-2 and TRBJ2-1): EAGVAQSPRYKIIEKRQSVAFWCNPISGHATLYWYQQILGQGPKLLIQFQNNGVVDDSQLPKDRFSAERLKGVDSTLKIQPAKLEDSAVYLCASSFRPGQGLYNEQFFGPGTRLTVL.

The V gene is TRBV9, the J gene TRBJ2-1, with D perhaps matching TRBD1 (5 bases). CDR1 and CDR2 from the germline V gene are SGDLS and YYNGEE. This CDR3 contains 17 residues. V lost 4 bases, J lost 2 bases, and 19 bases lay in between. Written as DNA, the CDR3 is TGTGCCAGCAGCAGACAGCCGGCAGGGCAGGCCTACAATGAGCAGTTCTTC. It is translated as CASSRQPAGQAYNEQFF.

As DNA, the CDR3 is TGCGCCAGCAGCTTAGACAGTCAAGGCACAGATACGCAGTATTTT. This translates into CASSLDSQGTDTQYF. The chain links TRBV5-1 to TRBJ2-3, with a weak D call TRBD1 (5 bases). V gave up 2 bases and J gave up 1 base, with 11 bases separating them. The CDR3 contains 15 residues. CDR1 and CDR2 from the germline V gene are SGHRS and YFSETQ.

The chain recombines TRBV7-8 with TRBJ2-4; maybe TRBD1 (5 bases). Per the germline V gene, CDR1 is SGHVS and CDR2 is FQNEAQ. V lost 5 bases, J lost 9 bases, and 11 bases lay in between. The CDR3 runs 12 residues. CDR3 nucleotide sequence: TGTGCCAGCAGCGCCAGGGATGTCATTCAGTACTTC. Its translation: CASSARDVIQYF.

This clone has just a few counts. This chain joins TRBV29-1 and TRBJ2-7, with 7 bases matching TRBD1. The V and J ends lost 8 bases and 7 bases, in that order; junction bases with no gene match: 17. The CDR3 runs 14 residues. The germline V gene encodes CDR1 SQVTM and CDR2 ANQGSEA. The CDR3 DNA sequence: TGCAGCATTGCCCGGGACAGCCTGGGCGGTGAGCAGTACTTC. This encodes CSIARDSLGGEQYF.

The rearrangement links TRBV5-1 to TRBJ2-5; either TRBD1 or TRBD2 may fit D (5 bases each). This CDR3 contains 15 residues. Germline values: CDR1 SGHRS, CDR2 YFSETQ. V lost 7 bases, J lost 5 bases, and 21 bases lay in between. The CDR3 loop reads CASGHGTKRLETQYF. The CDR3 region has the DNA TGCGCCAGCGGTCACGGGACCAAAAGACTGGAGACCCAGTACTTC.

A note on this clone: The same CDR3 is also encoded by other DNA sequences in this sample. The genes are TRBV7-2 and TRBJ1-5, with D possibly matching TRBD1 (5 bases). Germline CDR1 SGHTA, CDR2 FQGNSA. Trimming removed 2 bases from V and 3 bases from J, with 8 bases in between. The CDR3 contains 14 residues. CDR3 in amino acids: CASSLSGPNQPQHF. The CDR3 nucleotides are TGTGCCAGCAGCTTATCAGGGCCCAATCAGCCCCAGCATTTT. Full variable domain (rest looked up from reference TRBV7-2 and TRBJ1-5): GAGVSQSPSNKVTEKGKDVELRCDPISGHTALYWYRQSLGQGLEFLIYFQGNSAPDKSGLPSDRFSAERTGGSVSTLTIQRTQQEDSAVYLCASSLSGPNQPQHFGDGTRLSIL.

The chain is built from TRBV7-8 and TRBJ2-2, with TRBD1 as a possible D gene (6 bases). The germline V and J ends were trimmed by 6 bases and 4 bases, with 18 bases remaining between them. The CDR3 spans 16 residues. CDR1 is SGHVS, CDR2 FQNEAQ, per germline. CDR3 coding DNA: TGTGCCAGCAGATATACCGGGACAAATCCCACCGGGGAGCTGTTTTTT. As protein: CASRYTGTNPTGELFF. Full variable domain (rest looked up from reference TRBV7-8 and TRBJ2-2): GAGVSQSPRYKVAKRGQDVALRCDPISGHVSLFWYQQALGQGPEFLTYFQNEAQLDKSGLPSDRFFAERPEGSVSTLKIQRTQQEDSAVYLCASRYTGTNPTGELFFGEGSRLTVL.

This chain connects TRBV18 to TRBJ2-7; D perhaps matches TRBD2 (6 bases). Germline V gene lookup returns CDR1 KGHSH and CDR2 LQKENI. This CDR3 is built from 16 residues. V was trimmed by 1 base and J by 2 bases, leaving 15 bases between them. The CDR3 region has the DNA TGTGCCAGCTCACCACGGGTCGGGGGAGTCCCCTACGAGCAGTACTTC. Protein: CASSPRVGGVPYEQYF.

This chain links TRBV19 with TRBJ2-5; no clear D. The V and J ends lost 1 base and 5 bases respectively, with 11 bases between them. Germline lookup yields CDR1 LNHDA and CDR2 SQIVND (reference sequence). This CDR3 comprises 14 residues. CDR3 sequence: CASSIGLPAETQYF. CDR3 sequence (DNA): TGTGCCAGTAGTATAGGGCTCCCGGCGGAGACCCAGTACTTC.

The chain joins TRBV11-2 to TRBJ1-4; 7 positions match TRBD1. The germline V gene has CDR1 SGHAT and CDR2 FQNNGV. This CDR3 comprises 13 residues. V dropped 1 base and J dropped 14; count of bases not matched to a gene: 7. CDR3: CASSLGSQDRLFF. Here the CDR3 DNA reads TGTGCCAGCAGCTTAGGATCTCAGGACAGGCTGTTTTTT.

The CDR3 region is CASSPQRQTPYEQYF. DNA for the CDR3: TGTGCCAGCTCACCACAACGACAGACACCCTACGAGCAGTACTTC. This chain joins TRBV18 and TRBJ2-7; D possibly corresponds to TRBD1 (5 bases). The V gene lost 1 base and the J gene lost 2 bases, with 12 bases spanning the gap. The CDR3 length is 15 residues. In germline, CDR1 is KGHSH, CDR2 LQKENI. Together with reference TRBV18 and TRBJ2-7, the CDR3 gives the full variable domain: NAGVMQNPRHLVRRRGQEARLRCSPMKGHSHVYWYRQLPEEGLKFMVYLQKENIIDESGMPKERFSAEFPKEGPSILRIQQVVRGDSAAYFCASSPQRQTPYEQYFGPGTRLTVT.

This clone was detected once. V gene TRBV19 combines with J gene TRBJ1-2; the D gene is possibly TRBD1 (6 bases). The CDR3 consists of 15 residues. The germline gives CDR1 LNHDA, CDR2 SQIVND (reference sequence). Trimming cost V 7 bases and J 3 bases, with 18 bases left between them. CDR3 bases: TGTGCCAGTACTCAAGGGGGGTCACTTTACTATGGCTACACCTTC. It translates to CASTQGGSLYYGYTF.

The CDR3 region is CSVQGSGNTEAFF. The CDR3 nucleotides read TGCAGCGTTCAGGGGTCGGGGAACACTGAAGCTTTCTTT. This chain connects TRBV29-1 to TRBJ1-1, with TRBD1 as a possible D gene (6 bases). CDR3 length: 13 residues. Germline CDR1 reads SQVTM; CDR2 reads ANQGSEA. V lost 5 bases to trimming and J lost 1 base, with 11 bases between them.